These 28 T cell receptor beta chains were all obtained from the same sample, sequenced in a study of blood T cell repertoires in COVID-19. Profiling relied on immunoSEQ multiplex PCR, and the TCRdb table lists in-frame clones only, not all of them. Of roughly 180,000 clones in the sample, about 78% are singletons; the top ten hold roughly 7.8%. Sample: peripheral blood. Source of these receptors: a woman between 50 and 59 years old with active or convalescent COVID-19.

The V call is TRBV6-5, the J call TRBJ2-6, with D uncertain. V lost 6 bases, J lost 0 bases, and 6 bases lay in between. The germline CDR1 and CDR2 sequences are MNHEY and SVGAGI. The CDR3 loop spans 14 amino acids. The CDR3 reads CASRESSGANVLTF. The CDR3 bases are TGTGCCAGCAGGGAGAGCTCTGGGGCCAACGTCCTGACTTTC.

The chain combines TRBV19 with TRBJ2-2; 7 bases align to TRBD2. The germline V gene has CDR1 LNHDA and CDR2 SQIVND (reference sequence). The CDR3 has 16 residues. Trimming cost V 2 bases and J 3 bases; bases outside gene matches: 6. This CDR3 reads CASSIFAGVDTGELFF. In DNA form, the CDR3 reads TGTGCCAGTAGTATATTCGCGGGGGTGGACACCGGGGAGCTGTTTTTT.

The V gene is TRBV7-9, the J gene TRBJ2-7, with 7 bases matching TRBD2. From germline, CDR1 is SEHNR and CDR2 FQNEAQ (reference sequence). The CDR3 is 13 amino acids. After removal of 5 bases from V and 6 bases from J, the junction contained 7 bases not matched to a gene. DNA for the CDR3: TGTGCCAGCAGCCAGAGGGGAGGGCTCGAGCAGTACTTC. Translating it yields CASSQRGGLEQYF.

This sequence joins TRBV7-2 and TRBJ1-1; D is perhaps TRBD1 (5 bases). Germline lookup yields CDR1 SGHTA and CDR2 FQGNSA. The V gene lost 2 bases and the J gene lost 4 bases, with 11 bases spanning the gap. The CDR3 length is 14 residues. Here the CDR3 DNA reads TGTGCCAGCAGCTTAATGGCAGGGCGCACTGAAGCTTTCTTT. It encodes CASSLMAGRTEAFF.

The chain employs TRBV7-2 and TRBJ2-4; 7 bases are shared with TRBD2. The CDR3 runs to 16 residues. CDR1 is SGHTA and CDR2 is FQGNSA in the germline V gene. V trimming: 6 bases; J trimming: 1 base; junction bases outside the gene matches: 9. CDR3 in DNA: TGTGCCAGCAGTCTACAGTTGGGGGGGGCCAAAAACATTCAGTACTTC. Translated, it gives CASSLQLGGAKNIQYF.

This sequence joins TRBV9 and TRBJ2-5, with D possibly matching TRBD2 (5 bases). Trimming took off 3 bases at V and 5 bases at J, with 17 bases between the two ends. This CDR3 is built from 15 residues. In germline, CDR1 is SGDLS, CDR2 YYNGEE. CDR3 nucleotides: TGTGCCAGCAGCGGACGAGTATCGGAGGTGGAGACCCAGTACTTC. Amino acid sequence: CASSGRVSEVETQYF.

The rearrangement joins TRBV18 to TRBJ2-3, with TRBD2 identical over 7 bases. From germline, CDR1 is KGHSH and CDR2 LQKENI. Unmatched junction bases numbered 10, after V lost 3 bases and J lost 7 bases. The CDR3 sequence is 15 residues long. The CDR3 protein is CASSPASGWTNTQYF. CDR3 in DNA: TGTGCCAGCTCACCCGCTAGCGGATGGACAAATACGCAGTATTTT.

This clone has a single count. The J gene is TRBJ1-1, the V gene TRBV21-1; TRBD1, the D gene given by the table, was not confirmed from the DNA. TRBV21-1 constitutes a pseudogene. This CDR3 has 13 residues. CDR3 DNA: TGTGCCAGCAGCTGGCGGACAAGGACTGAAGCTTTCTTT. Amino acids: CASSWRTRTEAFF.

The chain carries TRBV30 and TRBJ1-2, with D unclear. CDR3 length: 13 residues. V lost 2 bases and J lost 4, with 11 bases in between. Per the germline V gene, CDR1 is GTSNPN and CDR2 is SVGIG (reference sequence). CDR3 DNA: TGTGCCTGGAGTAGAAGACTAGGCTATGGCTACACCTTC. As protein: CAWSRRLGYGYTF.

The rearrangement uses TRBV6-1 and TRBJ2-2; possibly TRBD1 for D (6 bases). V lost 2 bases, J lost 7 bases, and 11 bases lay in between. Per germline, CDR1 MNHNS and CDR2 SASEGT. This CDR3 comprises 14 residues. The DNA for the CDR3 is TGTGCCAGCAGTGAAAACAGGGTAGGCGGGGAGCTGTTTTTT. This encodes CASSENRVGGELFF.

The J gene is TRBJ2-1, the V gene TRBV7-3, with 12 positions matching TRBD2. The length of the CDR3 is 17 residues. J lost 5 bases, V lost 2 bases, and 7 bases had no gene match. CDR1 and CDR2 from the germline V gene are SGHTA and FQGTGA. As DNA, the CDR3 is TGTGCCAGCAGCTTAGGTCTCCTAGCGGGAGGGGACAATGAGCAGTTCTTC. It specifies CASSLGLLAGGDNEQFF.

This clone was counted between two and nine times. V is TRBV5-1 and J is TRBJ1-2; D unresolved. V was pared by 0 bases and J by 2 bases, with 8 bases between. Germline CDR1 reads SGHRS; CDR2 reads YFSETQ. The length of the CDR3 is 14 residues. The CDR3 region is CASSLGELNYGYTF. The CDR3 bases are TGCGCCAGCAGCTTGGGGGAGCTAAACTATGGCTACACCTTC.

This clone was seen a single time. The chain joins TRBV7-9 to TRBJ1-5; 8 nucleotides align to TRBD1. V gave up 5 bases and J gave up 6 bases; unmatched junction bases: 9. This CDR3 spans 15 amino acids. Germline V gene data show CDR1 as SEHNR and CDR2 as FQNEAQ (reference sequence). CDR3 protein: CASSPTGVRGQPQHF. The CDR3 coding sequence is TGTGCCAGCAGCCCGACAGGGGTTCGGGGTCAGCCCCAGCATTTT.

The chain couples TRBV19 to TRBJ1-4; TRBD1 matches 7 bases. Trimming cost V 7 bases and J 3 bases; bases outside gene matches: 8. CDR3 size: 15 residues. The germline CDR1 and CDR2 sequences are LNHDA and SQIVND (reference sequence). CDR3 in amino acids: CASTLGGRANEKLFF. In DNA form, the CDR3 reads TGTGCCAGTACCCTAGGGGGCCGAGCTAATGAAAAACTGTTTTTT.

DNA for the CDR3: TGCGCCATCGACGGACAGGGCAGGAGGCCCCAGCATTTT. Translating it yields CAIDGQGRRPQHF. The chain carries TRBV10-1 and TRBJ1-5; 8 bases line up with TRBD1. Germline trimming cut 10 bases from V and 9 bases from J; bases unmatched to any gene: 11. The CDR3 contains 13 residues. Germline V gene data show CDR1 as WNHNN and CDR2 as SYGVQD (reference sequence).

This clone was seen just once. The J gene is TRBJ1-5, the V gene TRBV19, with TRBD1 matching over 7 bases. This CDR3 contains 16 residues. Per the germline V gene, CDR1 is LNHDA and CDR2 is SQIVND (reference sequence). Trimming removed 1 base from V and 5 bases from J; junction bases left unmatched: 8. CDR3 loop: CASSIARTGSYQPQHF. The CDR3 bases are TGTGCCAGTAGTATAGCCCGGACAGGCTCTTATCAGCCCCAGCATTTT.

The chain joins TRBV11-1 to TRBJ1-2; D uncertain. This CDR3 has 12 residues. Between the trimmed V and J ends, which lost 5 bases and 2 bases, there was a span of 6 bases. Germline CDR1 is SGHAT and CDR2 is FQDESV (reference sequence). CDR3 nucleotides: TGTGCCAGCAGCGCCGAGAACTATGGCTACACCTTC. As protein: CASSAENYGYTF.

The chain combines TRBV7-8 with TRBJ2-4; tentatively, D is TRBD1 (6 bases). The V and J ends lost 2 bases and 2 bases respectively, with 16 bases between them. This CDR3 has 17 amino acids. Per the germline V gene, CDR1 is SGHVS and CDR2 is FQNEAQ. The CDR3 bases are TGTGCCAGCAGCTTACCTTATAGACAGGATCCCAAAAACATTCAGTACTTC. Residues: CASSLPYRQDPKNIQYF.

This chain uses TRBV7-3 with TRBJ2-1; 7 bases align to TRBD2. The CDR3 consists of 15 residues. V dropped 1 base and J dropped 2; count of bases not matched to a gene: 2. Germline CDR1 SGHTA, CDR2 FQGTGA. CDR3 sequence reads: CASSLREGPYNEQFF. The CDR3 DNA reads as TGTGCCAGCAGCTTAAGGGAGGGCCCCTACAATGAGCAGTTCTTC. The full variable domain, rest sourced from reference TRBV7-3 and TRBJ2-1, is GAGVSQTPSNKVTEKGKYVELRCDPISGHTALYWYRQSLGQGPEFLIYFQGTGAADDSGLPNDRFFAVRPEGSVSTLKIQRTERGDSAVYLCASSLREGPYNEQFFGPGTRLTVL.

On this clone itself: The junction differs from germline at one of its ends, possibly a read error. V is TRBV29-1 and J is TRBJ1-2; D may be TRBD1 (6 bases). This CDR3 is 14 amino acids long. Germline assignment: CDR1 SQVTM and CDR2 ANQGSEA. The CDR3 sequence: CSVEASMTTGLGIF. The CDR3 bases are TGCAGCGTTGAAGCCTCAATGACAACAGGGTTGGGGATCTTC.

The chain has TRBV14 and TRBJ2-1; TRBD2 aligns across 9 bases. The CDR3 is 15 amino acids. The J segment lost 10 bases and the V segment lost 3 bases, leaving 10 bases of the junction unmatched. CDR1 and CDR2 (germline): SGHDN, FVKESK. CDR3 sequence (DNA): TGTGCCAGCAGCCACCTAATAGCGGGGGCGCCGGAGCAGTTCTTC. This codes for CASSHLIAGAPEQFF.

This rearrangement joins TRBV7-2 to TRBJ1-2; tentative D call: TRBD1 (5 bases). Deletions cut 1 base from V and 3 bases from J, with 12 bases between. Per the germline V gene, CDR1 is SGHTA and CDR2 is FQGNSA. CDR3 size: 15 residues. CDR3 bases: TGTGCCAGCAGCTTAGACCTACAGGACCACTATGGCTACACCTTC. Residues: CASSLDLQDHYGYTF.

This rearrangement joins TRBV19 to TRBJ1-1; TRBD1 matches at 7 bases. The J segment lost 5 bases and the V segment lost 5 bases, leaving 5 bases of the junction unmatched. Germline V lookup: CDR1 LNHDA, CDR2 SQIVND (reference sequence). The CDR3 runs 13 residues. The CDR3 loop is CASSALQGTEAFF. In DNA form, the CDR3 reads TGTGCCAGTAGTGCGCTACAGGGGACTGAAGCTTTCTTT. The variable domain in full, with the rest retrieved from reference TRBV19 and TRBJ1-1, is DGGITQSPKYLFRKEGQNVTLSCEQNLNHDAMYWYRQDPGQGLRLIYYSQIVNDFQKGDIAEGYSVSREKKESFPLTVTSAQKNPTAFYLCASSALQGTEAFFGQGTRLTVV.

This rearrangement joins TRBV11-2 to TRBJ1-4, with D perhaps TRBD1 (5 bases). This CDR3 is 15 amino acids long. Trimming took 1 base from V and 5 from J, leaving 11 bases between them. Germline V CDR1 and CDR2: SGHAT, FQNNGV. CDR3 in amino acids: CASSLAQGRNEKLFF. CDR3 DNA sequence: TGTGCCAGCAGCTTAGCCCAGGGCAGGAATGAAAAACTGTTTTTT.

This sequence joins TRBV6-2 or TRBV6-3 and TRBJ1-2; perhaps TRBD1 as D (6 bases). Germline CDR1 and CDR2: MNHEY and SVGEGT. The CDR3 spans 14 residues. V lost 6 bases to trimming and J lost 4 bases, with 15 bases between them. CDR3: CASSSGQWAYGYTF. The DNA for the CDR3 is TGTGCCAGCAGCTCCGGACAGTGGGCCTATGGCTACACCTTC.

The rearrangement links TRBV11-2 to TRBJ2-5, with a tentative D call TRBD2 (5 bases). Trimming shortened V by 1 base and J by 2 bases, and 14 bases separated the two germline ends. The CDR3 sequence is 16 residues long. Germline V CDR1 and CDR2: SGHAT, FQNNGV. In DNA, the CDR3 is TGTGCCAGCAGCTTAGGCTCGGCACTAGGGCAAGAGACCCAGTACTTC. Encoded protein: CASSLGSALGQETQYF. The full variable domain, rest sourced from reference TRBV11-2 and TRBJ2-5, is EAGVAQSPRYKIIEKRQSVAFWCNPISGHATLYWYQQILGQGPKLLIQFQNNGVVDDSQLPKDRFSAERLKGVDSTLKIQPAKLEDSAVYLCASSLGSALGQETQYFGPGTRLLVL.

The genes are TRBV18 and TRBJ2-1, with D possibly being TRBD1 (5 bases). The CDR3 contains 16 residues. Germline V gene lookup returns CDR1 KGHSH and CDR2 LQKENI. V was shortened by 4 bases and J by 5 bases, with 18 bases between the two germline ends. CDR3 protein: CASSQDRGRADNEQFF. DNA for the CDR3: TGTGCCAGCTCACAAGACAGAGGTAGGGCCGACAATGAGCAGTTCTTC.

The chain has TRBV6-4 and TRBJ1-1, with D tentatively TRBD1 (5 bases). This CDR3 spans 14 amino acids. Trimming removed 4 bases at V and 1 base at J, with 10 bases between. The germline gives CDR1 MRHNA, CDR2 SNTAGT. CDR3 nucleotides: TGTGCCAGCAGTGTCCCCGGACAGAACACTGAAGCTTTCTTT. The encoded protein is CASSVPGQNTEAFF.